The 6 T cell receptor beta chains below were found in one sample sequenced in a study of neurological immune-mediated disorders. This sample's time point: longitudinal time-point 3. Using its own MiXCR run on the 5' RACE reads, TCRdb lists one record per CDR3 protein. The data show more than 100,000 distinct CDR3 sequences, approximately 11% seen once. The sequenced sample consisted of PBMCs. These TCRs come from a female donor with HTLV-1-associated myelopathy (HAM/TSP).

This clonotype has at least ten counts. The rearrangement links TRBV20-1 to TRBJ2-1; 7 nucleotides align to TRBD2. This CDR3 is built from 15 residues. Trimming at V came to 1 base and at J to 2 bases, leaving 5 bases not matched to a gene. The germline gives CDR1 DFQATT, CDR2 SNEGSKA (reference sequence). The CDR3 loop is CSARVSRGAYNEQFF. The CDR3 coding sequence is TGCAGTGCTAGAGTGTCACGGGGGGCCTACAATGAGCAGTTCTTC.

This clonotype was detected many times. The chain combines TRBV20-1 with TRBJ2-2; D is undetermined. Germline CDR1 reads DFQATT; CDR2 reads SNEGSKA (reference sequence). The ends were cut back, 0 bases at V and 6 bases at J, with 5 bases in the middle. This CDR3 is built from 12 residues. The CDR3 bases are TGCAGTGCTAGAGATCGGGCCGGGGAGCTGTTTTTT. It codes for CSARDRAGELFF.

This clonotype was observed many times. The genes are TRBV5-1 and TRBJ1-6; 11 nucleotides match TRBD1. Germline assignment: CDR1 SGHRS and CDR2 YFSETQ. J was trimmed by 7 bases and V by 3 bases; bases with no gene match: 12. The CDR3 is 18 amino acids. The CDR3 region has the DNA TGCGCCAGCAGCTCTTCCGGGACAGGGGGGCGGTGGAATTCACCCCTCCACTTT. Protein product: CASSSSGTGGRWNSPLHF.

This clonotype has a handful of counts. V and J are TRBV2 and TRBJ1-1; TRBD1 aligns across 8 bases. V was pared by 5 bases and J by 3 bases, with 8 bases of the junction left unmatched. Germline V gives CDR1 SNHLY, CDR2 FYNNEI. CDR3 length: 15 residues. CDR3 bases: TGTGCCAGCAGTCCCGGACAGGGCATGTACACTGAAGCTTTCTTT. Translating gives CASSPGQGMYTEAFF.

This clonotype appeared many times. The gene calls are TRBV7-2 and TRBJ2-3; TRBD2 aligns across 15 bases. The CDR3 extends over 18 amino acids. Germline V gene sequence: CDR1 SGHTA, CDR2 FQGNSA. The V and J ends lost 0 bases and 4 bases, in that order; junction bases with no gene match: 5. The CDR3 nucleotides read TGTGCCAGCAGCTTAGCGCTTGGACTAGCGGGGGGGCCAGATACGCAGTATTTT. Translated: CASSLALGLAGGPDTQYF.

At least ten counts were recorded for this clonotype. The J gene is TRBJ1-2, the V gene TRBV5-1; 8 bases map to TRBD1. Germline CDR1 is SGHRS and CDR2 is YFSETQ. The CDR3 loop spans 13 amino acids. V was clipped by 4 bases and J by 1 base; unmatched bases: 0. The CDR3 reads CASSGQGNYGYTF. CDR3 nucleotide sequence: TGCGCCAGCAGCGGACAGGGTAACTATGGCTACACCTTC.